This is a list of T cell receptor beta chains from one sample in a study of cytomegalovirus exposure and HLA in healthy donors. Sequencing used immunoSEQ multiplex PCR; TCRdb keeps in-frame clones, though not all of them. The table has approximately 190,000 clones, more than 70% seen once; the top ten hold 1.5% to 2%. The sequenced sample was PBMCs. The receptors stem from a man aged 40-49 years in good health and CMV-seropositive. Both conserved end residues are part of each CDR3. D genes are given only for firm matches. Clone size is given for some rows only: seen once, a few or many times, or a class if the clone is expanded.

j_call clone_size v_call d_call cdr3_nt cdr3_aa
TRBJ1-2 . TRBV5-6 TRBD1 TGTGCCAGCAGCCCTAGGGACAGGGGGCGTCATGGCTACACCTTC CASSPRDRGRHGYTF
TRBJ1-4 . TRBV2 . TGTGCCAGCAGTGTGGAGGGTACTGCTAATGAAAAACTGTTTTTT CASSVEGTANEKLFF
TRBJ2-1 . TRBV2 . TGTGCCAGCAGTTATACAGGTCTCAATGAGCAGTTCTTC CASSYTGLNEQFF
TRBJ2-4 . TRBV15 . TGTGCCACCAGCAGAGATAGGTCTGCGGGGTTGTACTTC CATSRDRSAGLYF
TRBJ2-7 . TRBV7-2 . TGTGCCAGCAGCTTAGCTCCCGTCCTCTACGAGCAGTACTTC CASSLAPVLYEQYF
TRBJ1-1 . TRBV9 TRBD1 TGTGCCAGCAGCCCCTCGGTTGGACAGGGCACTGAAGCTTTCTTT CASSPSVGQGTEAFF
TRBJ1-2 . TRBV10-3 . TGTGCCATCAGTGAGACGGTCTATGGCTACACCTTC CAISETVYGYTF
TRBJ1-1 few TRBV5-1 . TGCGCCAGCAGCCCGGGGTGGGGGCTCACTGAAGCTTTCTTT CASSPGWGLTEAFF
TRBJ1-2 . TRBV19 TRBD1 TGTGCCAGTAGTATACGGGACAGGCTCTATGGCTACACCTTC CASSIRDRLYGYTF
TRBJ1-5 . TRBV6-5 . TGTGCCAGCGGGACACAGAGTCCTAGCAATCAGCCCCAGCATTTT CASGTQSPSNQPQHF
TRBJ2-5 . TRBV2 TRBD1 TGTGCCAGCACCACTTCGGGACAGCAAGAGACCCAGTACTTC CASTTSGQQETQYF
TRBJ2-2 . TRBV5-1 TRBD2 TGCGCCAGCAGCTTGAATTGGCTAGCGGGAAACACCGGGGAGCTGTTTTTT CASSLNWLAGNTGELFF
TRBJ1-4 . TRBV28 . TGTGCCACATTCCGGACTGTTAATGAAAAACTGTTTTTT CATFRTVNEKLFF
TRBJ2-1 few TRBV15 . TGTGCCACGGGCCCCCAGCGGAGCTCCTACAATGAGCAGTTCTTC CATGPQRSSYNEQFF
TRBJ2-5 . TRBV6-5 . TGTGCCAGCGGGGACTCTCAAGAGACCCAGTACTTC CASGDSQETQYF
TRBJ2-5 . TRBV6-1 TRBD1 TGTGCCAGCAGAGAACAGGGGGCCGGCGAGACCCAGTACTTC CASREQGAGETQYF
TRBJ1-5 . TRBV4-1 TRBD1 TGCGCCAGCAGCCAAGATCGGGGACAGGGGGCCCAGCCCCAGCATTTT CASSQDRGQGAQPQHF
TRBJ2-7 few TRBV11-2 . TGTGCCAGCAGCTTAGATCTTGTGGGAGCAAGCGAGCAGTACTTC CASSLDLVGASEQYF
TRBJ1-1 . TRBV11-2 . TGTGCCAGCAGCTTAATGAGCGGGCTGGGCACTGAAGCTTTCTTT CASSLMSGLGTEAFF
TRBJ2-1 . TRBV6-4 TRBD2 TGTGCCAGCACTGGAGCGGGACCCCCTATCAATGAGCAGTTCTTC CASTGAGPPINEQFF
TRBJ2-6 . TRBV25-1 . TGTGCCAGCAGTGACAGGGGTCATTCCTCTGGGGCCAACGGCCTGACTTTC CASSDRGHSSGANGLTF
TRBJ2-7 . TRBV11-2 . TGTGCCAGCAGTCAGGGGCCTCGGGAGCAGTACTTC CASSQGPREQYF
TRBJ2-3 . TRBV7-6 TRBD2 TGTGCCAGCAGCGGTGGGGGGGTTCCTAGCACAGATACGCAGTATTTT CASSGGGVPSTDTQYF
TRBJ2-3 . TRBV28 . TGTGCCAGCAACAGGCAGGGCGCAGATACGCAGTATTTT CASNRQGADTQYF
TRBJ1-3 once TRBV5-1 TRBD1 TGCGCCAGCAGCTCACTCCCCGGGACAGGGTCTGGAAACACCATATATTTT CASSSLPGTGSGNTIYF
TRBJ2-1 . TRBV9 . TGTGCCAGCAGCGTACCCGGTGCTCAATCTTACAATGAGCAGTTCTTC CASSVPGAQSYNEQFF
TRBJ1-6 . TRBV5-1 TRBD1 TGCGCCAGCAGTTCGGCAACAGGGGCGCCTGATGGTTCACCCCTCCACTTT CASSSATGAPDGSPLHF
TRBJ1-1 . TRBV4-1 . TGCGCCAGCAGCCAAGACAGGGTCGGCGTCACTGAAGCTTTCTTT CASSQDRVGVTEAFF
TRBJ2-5 . TRBV9 . TGTGCCAGCAGCGGGGGGGCGGGGGCTGGGGAGACCCAGTACTTC CASSGGAGAGETQYF
TRBJ1-2 few TRBV19 . TGTGCCAGTAGTATTACAGGTCCTAGGGATTTCTATGGCTACACCTTC CASSITGPRDFYGYTF
TRBJ1-6 once TRBV4-2 . TGTGCCAGCGCCCTTGAGGGCAGCTCCTATAATTCACCCCTCCACTTT CASALEGSSYNSPLHF
TRBJ2-3 . TRBV7-6 . TGTGCCAGCAGCTTTAGCCGTAGCGGATATTACCTTAGCACAGATACGCAGTATTTT CASSFSRSGYYLSTDTQYF
TRBJ2-1 once TRBV5-4 TRBD2 TGTGCCAGCAGCACCGGGACTAGCGCGCAGAGCTCCTACAATGAGCAGTTCTTC CASSTGTSAQSSYNEQFF
TRBJ1-1 . TRBV28 TRBD1 TGTGCCAGCAGCCCCTACAGGGGCACCAACACTGAAGCTTTCTTT CASSPYRGTNTEAFF
TRBJ1-1 . TRBV5-1 . TGCGCCAGCCTCCTGGGGAGGGGGAACACTGAAGCTTTCTTT CASLLGRGNTEAFF
TRBJ2-1 . TRBV28 TRBD2 TGTGCCAGCAGTTTACTCGGCGGGAGCTCCTACAATGAGCAGTTCTTC CASSLLGGSSYNEQFF
TRBJ1-5 . TRBV7-8 TRBD1 TGTGCCAGCAGCTTAGGCGGGGCTACAGGGGGCTTTCAGCCCCAGCATTTT CASSLGGATGGFQPQHF
TRBJ2-1 few TRBV6-1 TRBD2 TGTGCCAGCACTCAAGCGGGAGGGTACAATGAGCAGTTCTTC CASTQAGGYNEQFF
TRBJ2-5 . TRBV7-9 TRBD2 TGTGCCAGCGCAGGGACTAGCGGGAGGAGGGTCCGGGAGACCCAGTACTTC CASAGTSGRRVRETQYF
TRBJ2-1 . TRBV9 TRBD2 TGTGCCAGCAGCGTAGACCAGACTAGCGGGAGAGTAGATGAGCAGTTCTTC CASSVDQTSGRVDEQFF
TRBJ2-3 . TRBV28 . TGTGCCAGCAGGCGGACACCGGAAAGCACAGATACGCAGTATTTT CASRRTPESTDTQYF
TRBJ2-4 . TRBV4-1 . TGCGCCAGCAGCCAAGATCTCGGGACAAAAGTTCTAGCCAAAAACATTCAGTACTTC CASSQDLGTKVLAKNIQYF
TRBJ1-1 . TRBV7-6 . TGTGCCACCAACCGTTTCCCCGGGGGTACAACTGAAGCTTTCTTT CATNRFPGGTTEAFF
TRBJ2-2 . TRBV7-9 TRBD1 TGTGCCAGCACCGGTCCGGGACAGGGAATTAACTTCGGGGAGCTGTTTTTT CASTGPGQGINFGELFF
TRBJ2-5 . TRBV4-1 TRBD2 TGCGCCAGCAGCCAAGATCCGTCTAGCGGGAGGGTCGGGGAGACCCAGTACTTC CASSQDPSSGRVGETQYF
TRBJ1-4 . TRBV19 . TGTGCCAGTAGTATCTCCAGTTCTAATGAAAAACTGTTTTTT CASSISSSNEKLFF
TRBJ2-5 . TRBV14 . TGTGCCAGCAGCCAGTCTTTGGAGACCCAGTACTTC CASSQSLETQYF
TRBJ1-6 . TRBV6-5 TRBD1 TGTGCCAGCAGTCGACAGGGGGCCGATTCACCCCTCCACTTT CASSRQGADSPLHF
TRBJ2-3 . TRBV27 . TGTGCCAGCAGTTTATGGGGTCGGGGGGCAAGCACAGATACGCAGTATTTT CASSLWGRGASTDTQYF
TRBJ1-1 . TRBV19 . TGTGCCAGTAGTCACCGAACAACGAACACTGAAGCTTTCTTT CASSHRTTNTEAFF
TRBJ1-2 once TRBV29-1 TRBD1 TGCAGCGTTGAAACAGGGGGCGCTTACTATGGCTACACCTTC CSVETGGAYYGYTF